The source of this T cell receptor (beta chain) is a study of post-analysis software for immune sequencing data. Overall study context: The cohort encompassed relapsing-remitting, secondary progressive and progressive-relapsing multiple sclerosis disease courses. Broader study findings: Among a handful of TRBV segments more frequent in patients than controls were TRBV5-6, TRBV5-1 and TRBV20-1.

Prepared libraries of TCR beta cDNA carried unique molecular identifiers. TCRdb reprocessed the PCR reads with MiXCR, giving one entry per CDR3 protein. The sample has roughly 600,000 distinct CDR3 sequences; roughly 46% are singletons. About this clonotype itself: Its antigen remains unknown.

V was cut by 5 bases and J by 8 bases, with 21 bases left in between. This CDR3 has 16 amino acids. The germline CDR1 and CDR2 sequences are MNHNY and SVGAGI (reference sequence). The chain employs TRBV6-6 and TRBJ1-4; D possibly corresponds to TRBD1 (6 bases). The sample consisted of blood. The TCR was taken from a girl under 18 with multiple sclerosis. The CDR3 DNA sequence: TGTGCCAGCAGTATAAATCCAGGGACAACCCTCGAAAAACTGTTTTTT. Amino acids: CASSINPGTTLEKLFF.